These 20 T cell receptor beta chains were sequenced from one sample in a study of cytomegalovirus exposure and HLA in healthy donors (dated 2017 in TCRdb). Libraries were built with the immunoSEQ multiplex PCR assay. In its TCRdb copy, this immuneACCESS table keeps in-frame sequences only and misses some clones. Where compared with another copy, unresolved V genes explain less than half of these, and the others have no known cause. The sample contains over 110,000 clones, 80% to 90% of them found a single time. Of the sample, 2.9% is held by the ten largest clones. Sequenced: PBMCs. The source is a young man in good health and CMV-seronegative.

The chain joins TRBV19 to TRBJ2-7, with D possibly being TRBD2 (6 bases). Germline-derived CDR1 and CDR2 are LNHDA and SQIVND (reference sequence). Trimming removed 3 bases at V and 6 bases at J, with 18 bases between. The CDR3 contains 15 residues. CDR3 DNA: TGTGCCAGTAGTATGGGCGTGGACTACATAGGCGAGCAGTACTTC. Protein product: CASSMGVDYIGEQYF.

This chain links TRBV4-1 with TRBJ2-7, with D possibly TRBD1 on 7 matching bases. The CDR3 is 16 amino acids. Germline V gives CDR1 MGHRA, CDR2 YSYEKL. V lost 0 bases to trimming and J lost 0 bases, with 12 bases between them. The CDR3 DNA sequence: TGCGCCAGCAGCCAAGATTGGGGGGACAGCTCCTACGAGCAGTACTTC. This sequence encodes CASSQDWGDSSYEQYF.

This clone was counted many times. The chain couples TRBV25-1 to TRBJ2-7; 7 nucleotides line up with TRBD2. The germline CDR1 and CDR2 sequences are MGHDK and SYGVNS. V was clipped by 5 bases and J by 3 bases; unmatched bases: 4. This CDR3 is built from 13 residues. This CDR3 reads CASSPRDYYEQYF. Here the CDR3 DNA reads TGTGCCAGCAGTCCCAGGGACTACTACGAGCAGTACTTC.

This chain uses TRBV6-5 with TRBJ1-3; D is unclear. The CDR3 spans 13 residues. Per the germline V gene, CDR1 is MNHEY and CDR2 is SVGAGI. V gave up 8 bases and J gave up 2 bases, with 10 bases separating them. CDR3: CASHEGAGNTIYF. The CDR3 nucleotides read TGTGCCAGCCACGAGGGTGCTGGAAACACCATATATTTT.

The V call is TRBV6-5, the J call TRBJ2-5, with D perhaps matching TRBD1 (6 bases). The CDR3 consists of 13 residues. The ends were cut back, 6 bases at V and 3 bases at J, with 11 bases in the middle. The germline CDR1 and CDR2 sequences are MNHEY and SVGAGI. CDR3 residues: CASRVYREETQYF. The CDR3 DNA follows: TGTGCCAGCAGGGTTTACAGGGAAGAGACCCAGTACTTC.

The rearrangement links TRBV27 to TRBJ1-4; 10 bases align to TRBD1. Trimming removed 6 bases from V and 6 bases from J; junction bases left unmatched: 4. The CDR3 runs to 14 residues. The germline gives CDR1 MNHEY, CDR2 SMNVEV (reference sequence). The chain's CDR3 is CASRRQGADEKLFF. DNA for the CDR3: TGTGCCAGCAGGAGACAGGGGGCTGATGAAAAACTGTTTTTT. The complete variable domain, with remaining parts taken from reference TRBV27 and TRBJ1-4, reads EAQVTQNPRYLITVTGKKLTVTCSQNMNHEYMSWYRQDPGLGLRQIYYSMNVEVTDKGDVPEGYKVSRKEKRNFPLILESPSPNQTSLYFCASRRQGADEKLFFGSGTQLSVL.

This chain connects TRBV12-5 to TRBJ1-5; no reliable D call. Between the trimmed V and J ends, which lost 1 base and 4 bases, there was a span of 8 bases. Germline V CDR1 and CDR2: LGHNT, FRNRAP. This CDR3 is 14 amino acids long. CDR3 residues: CASGLDETNQPQHF. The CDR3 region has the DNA TGTGCTAGTGGTTTGGACGAGACAAATCAGCCCCAGCATTTT.

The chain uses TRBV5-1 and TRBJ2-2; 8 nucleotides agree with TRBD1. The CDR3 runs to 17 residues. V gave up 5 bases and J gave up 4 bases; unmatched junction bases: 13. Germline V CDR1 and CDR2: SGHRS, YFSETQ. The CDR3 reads CASRDATGVSGTGELFF. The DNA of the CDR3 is TGCGCCAGCAGGGATGCGACAGGGGTTAGCGGCACCGGGGAGCTGTTTTTT.

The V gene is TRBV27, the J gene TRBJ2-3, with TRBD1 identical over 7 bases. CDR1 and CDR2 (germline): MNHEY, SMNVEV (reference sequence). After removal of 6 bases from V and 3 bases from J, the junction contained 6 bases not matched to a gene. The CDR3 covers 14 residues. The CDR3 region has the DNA TGTGCCAGCAGGACAGGGATATTGACAGATACGCAGTATTTT. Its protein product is CASRTGILTDTQYF.

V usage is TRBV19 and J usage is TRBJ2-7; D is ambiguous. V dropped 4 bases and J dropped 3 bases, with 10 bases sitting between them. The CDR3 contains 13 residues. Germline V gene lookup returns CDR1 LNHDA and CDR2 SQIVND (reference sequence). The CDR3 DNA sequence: TGTGCCAGTAGTAGCCGGGTCCGCTACGAGCAGTACTTC. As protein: CASSSRVRYEQYF.

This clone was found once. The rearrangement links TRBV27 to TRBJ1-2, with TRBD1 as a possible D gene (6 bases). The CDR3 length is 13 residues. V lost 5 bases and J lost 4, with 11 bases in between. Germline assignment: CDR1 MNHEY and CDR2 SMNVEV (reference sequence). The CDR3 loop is CASSPTGPYGYTF. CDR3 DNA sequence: TGTGCCAGCAGTCCCACAGGGCCCTATGGCTACACCTTC.

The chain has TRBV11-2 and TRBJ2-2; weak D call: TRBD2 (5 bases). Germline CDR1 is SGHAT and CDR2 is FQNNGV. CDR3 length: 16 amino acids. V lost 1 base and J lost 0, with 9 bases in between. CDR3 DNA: TGTGCCAGCAGCTTAGGGCCGGGGACGAACACCGGGGAGCTGTTTTTT. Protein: CASSLGPGTNTGELFF.

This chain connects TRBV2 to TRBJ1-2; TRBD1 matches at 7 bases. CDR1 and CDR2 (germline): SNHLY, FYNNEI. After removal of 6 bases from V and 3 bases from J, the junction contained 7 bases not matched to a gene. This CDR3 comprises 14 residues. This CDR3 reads CASSDREAHYGYTF. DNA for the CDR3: TGTGCCAGCAGCGACAGGGAAGCTCACTATGGCTACACCTTC.

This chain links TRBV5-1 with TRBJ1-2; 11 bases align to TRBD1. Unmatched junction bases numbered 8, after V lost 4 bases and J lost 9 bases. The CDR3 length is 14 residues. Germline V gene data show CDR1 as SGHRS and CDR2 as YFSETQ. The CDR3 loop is CASSPVDRGQSYTF. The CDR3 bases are TGCGCCAGCAGCCCAGTGGACAGGGGGCAGAGCTACACCTTC.

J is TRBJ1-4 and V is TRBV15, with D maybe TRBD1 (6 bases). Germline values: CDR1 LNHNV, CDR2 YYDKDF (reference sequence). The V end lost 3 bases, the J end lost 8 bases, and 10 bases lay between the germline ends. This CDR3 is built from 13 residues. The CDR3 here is CATSSGQWEKLFF. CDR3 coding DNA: TGTGCCACCAGCAGTGGACAGTGGGAAAAACTGTTTTTT.

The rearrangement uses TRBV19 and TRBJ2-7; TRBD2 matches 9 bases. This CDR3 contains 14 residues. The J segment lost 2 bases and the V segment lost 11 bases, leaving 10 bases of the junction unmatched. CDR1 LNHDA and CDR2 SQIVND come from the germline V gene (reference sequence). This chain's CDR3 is CAGDVSGGPYEQYF. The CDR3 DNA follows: TGTGCCGGCGATGTTAGCGGGGGCCCCTACGAGCAGTACTTC.

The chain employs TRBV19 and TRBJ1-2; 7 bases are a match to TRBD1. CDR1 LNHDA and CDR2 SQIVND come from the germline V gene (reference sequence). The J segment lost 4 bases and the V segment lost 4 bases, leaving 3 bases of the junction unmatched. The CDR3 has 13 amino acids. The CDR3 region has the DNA TGTGCCAGTAGTACCGGGACAGCCTATGGCTACACCTTC. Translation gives CASSTGTAYGYTF. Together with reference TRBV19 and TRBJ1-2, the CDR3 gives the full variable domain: DGGITQSPKYLFRKEGQNVTLSCEQNLNHDAMYWYRQDPGQGLRLIYYSQIVNDFQKGDIAEGYSVSREKKESFPLTVTSAQKNPTAFYLCASSTGTAYGYTFGSGTRLTVV.

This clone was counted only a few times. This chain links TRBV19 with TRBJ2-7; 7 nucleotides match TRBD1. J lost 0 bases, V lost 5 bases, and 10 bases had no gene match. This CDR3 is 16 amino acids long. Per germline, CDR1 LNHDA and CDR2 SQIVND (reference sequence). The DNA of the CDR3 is TGTGCCAGTAGTGCAGACCGGGACAGCGTCTCCTACGAGCAGTACTTC. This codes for CASSADRDSVSYEQYF.

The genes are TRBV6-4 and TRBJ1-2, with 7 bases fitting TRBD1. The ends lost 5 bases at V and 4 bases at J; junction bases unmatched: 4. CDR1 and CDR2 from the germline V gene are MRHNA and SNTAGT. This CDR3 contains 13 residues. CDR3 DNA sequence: TGTGCCAGCAGTAAGGACAGGCCCTATGGCTACACCTTC. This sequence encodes CASSKDRPYGYTF.

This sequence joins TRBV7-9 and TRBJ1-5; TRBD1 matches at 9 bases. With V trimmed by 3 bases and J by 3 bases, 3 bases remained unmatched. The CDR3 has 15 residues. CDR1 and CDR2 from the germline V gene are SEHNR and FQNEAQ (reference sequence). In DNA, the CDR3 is TGTGCCAGCAGCTTCGGACAGGGGTACAATCAGCCCCAGCATTTT. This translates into CASSFGQGYNQPQHF.